This T cell receptor beta chain stems from a study of cytomegalovirus exposure and HLA in healthy donors. Study context: Earlier, 150 million to 200 million T cells were analyzed, and over 95 million unique TCR beta sequences were found among them.

Only one count was recorded for this clone. What it binds is unknown. The PCR employed 60 Vbeta primers together with 13 Jbeta primers. Clones were read by immunoSEQ multiplex PCR, and TCRdb kept only the in-frame ones, dropping some. The sample carries roughly 100,000 clones, about 85% recorded once. V gave up 4 bases and J gave up 3 bases; unmatched junction bases: 5. The CDR3 length is 15 residues. Germline V lookup: CDR1 SGHDN, CDR2 FVKESK. Points from the study as a whole: Associated with cytomegalovirus, according to the listing, were some 150 TCR beta chains. With later analysis, a missense DCLRE1C variant became linked to TCR beta V- and J-gene trimming. Highly shared sequence variants in one cluster were likely a sequencing artifact.

Input material: PBMCs. The TCR originated in a man aged 25 to 40 in good health and CMV-seronegative. The J gene is TRBJ2-1, the V gene TRBV14; 8 bases fit TRBD1. The CDR3 loop is CASSRTGTLYNEQFF. DNA for the CDR3: TGTGCCAGCAGCCGGACAGGGACCCTCTACAATGAGCAGTTCTTC.